One and the same sample provided the 25 T cell receptor beta chains below, sequenced in a study of T cell clonotyping in hematopoietic cell transplantation. Produced via immunoSEQ multiplex PCR; TCRdb's table is partial and in-frame only. The table records about 15,000 clones, 71% of them present only once. Sequenced: peripheral blood mononuclear cells. The receptors originated from a woman aged 60-70 years in good health. Some clones in this sample may be carry-over from other donors' samples.

The CDR3: CASSASGGRQDTQYF. DNA of the CDR3: TGTGCCAGCAGCGCATCGGGGGGGCGACAAGATACGCAGTATTTT. The rearrangement joins TRBV5-4 to TRBJ2-3; the match to TRBD2 covers 8 bases. The J segment lost 5 bases and the V segment lost 4 bases, leaving 9 bases of the junction unmatched. The CDR3 has 15 residues. Germline V lookup: CDR1 SGHNT, CDR2 YYREEE (reference sequence).

This chain connects TRBV2 to TRBJ2-7; TRBD1 or TRBD2 may be the D gene (5 bases each). The CDR3 covers 14 residues. CDR1 and CDR2 from the germline V gene are SNHLY and FYNNEI. V was shortened by 9 bases and J by 7 bases, with 22 bases between the two germline ends. CDR3 loop: CASGRDPGWGEQYF. DNA of the CDR3: TGTGCCAGTGGCCGGGACCCCGGGTGGGGGGAGCAGTACTTC.

This chain connects TRBV4-3 to TRBJ1-2; D might be TRBD1 (6 bases). V was trimmed by 0 bases and J by 6 bases, leaving 14 bases between them. Germline CDR1 and CDR2: LGHNA and YSLEER. The CDR3 has 15 residues. The CDR3 is CASSQDGVQGDGYTF. CDR3 sequence (DNA): TGCGCCAGCAGCCAAGATGGAGTACAGGGAGATGGCTACACCTTC.

The chain is built from TRBV19 and TRBJ2-3; D is possibly TRBD1 or TRBD2 (6 bases each). CDR1 and CDR2 from the germline V gene are LNHDA and SQIVND (reference sequence). CDR3 size: 15 residues. V dropped 6 bases and J dropped 5 bases, with 18 bases sitting between them. This chain's CDR3 is CASSGSGAVVDTQYF. CDR3 DNA sequence: TGTGCCAGTAGCGGCTCGGGGGCTGTGGTAGATACGCAGTATTTT.

Here the CDR3 DNA reads TGTGCCAGCAGTAGGACAGGCGCCTCTGGAAACACCATATATTTT. Its translation: CASSRTGASGNTIYF. The J gene is TRBJ1-3, the V gene TRBV2, with 7 bases fitting TRBD1. This CDR3 has 15 residues. J gave up 0 bases and V 5 bases, and 4 bases lay outside the gene matches. The germline V gene has CDR1 SNHLY and CDR2 FYNNEI. The full variable domain, with the rest looked up from reference TRBV2 and TRBJ1-3, is EPEVTQTPSHQVTQMGQEVILRCVPISNHLYFYWYRQILGQKVEFLVSFYNNEISEKSEIFDDQFSVERPDGSNFTLKIRSTKLEDSAMYFCASSRTGASGNTIYFGEGSWLTVV.

In its sample, this clone was seen a few times. The chain has TRBV7-2 and TRBJ2-3; D is ambiguous. The V gene lost 5 bases and the J gene lost 2 bases, with 2 bases spanning the gap. CDR1 and CDR2 from the germline V gene are SGHTA and FQGNSA. The CDR3 totals 11 residues. The CDR3 sequence is CASSHTDTQYF. The CDR3, as DNA: TGTGCCAGCAGCCACACAGATACGCAGTATTTT.

This chain connects TRBV2 to TRBJ2-7; D could derive from TRBD1 or TRBD2 (5 bases each). V gave up 7 bases and J gave up 6 bases, with 19 bases separating them. Germline-derived CDR1 and CDR2 are SNHLY and FYNNEI. The CDR3 extends over 14 amino acids. The CDR3 protein is CASTLSQGVVEQYF. The CDR3 DNA is TGTGCCAGCACCCTAAGCCAGGGAGTTGTCGAGCAGTACTTC.

V and J are TRBV7-2 and TRBJ2-1, with D unclear. In germline, CDR1 is SGHTA, CDR2 FQGNSA. The CDR3 length is 17 residues. Trimming left V 10 bases short and J 0 bases short, with 22 bases between. This CDR3 is CATQPLTSPSSYNEQFF. The CDR3 DNA reads TGTGCCACCCAGCCCCTTACGTCGCCAAGCTCCTACAATGAGCAGTTCTTC.

As DNA, the CDR3 is TGTGCCTGGACTAGCGGGGGCTACGAGCAGTACTTC. Translation: CAWTSGGYEQYF. The V call is TRBV30, the J call TRBJ2-7, with TRBD2 matching 10 bases. The CDR3 length is 12 residues. CDR1 GTSNPN and CDR2 SVGIG come from the germline V gene (reference sequence). J was trimmed by 3 bases and V by 4 bases; bases with no gene match: 0.

This sequence joins TRBV5-1 and TRBJ2-2; 9 bases match TRBD1. V lost 4 bases, J lost 7 bases, and 5 bases stayed unmatched. Germline V gene lookup returns CDR1 SGHRS and CDR2 YFSETQ. This CDR3 contains 14 residues. The CDR3 protein is CASSEGTGIGELFF. The DNA of the CDR3 is TGCGCCAGCAGCGAGGGGACAGGGATCGGGGAGCTGTTTTTT.

This clone was seen once. The chain combines TRBV9 with TRBJ1-2, with TRBD1 as a possible D gene (5 bases). The CDR3 has 15 residues. Germline CDR1 reads SGDLS; CDR2 reads YYNGEE. Trimming removed 7 bases at V and 2 bases at J, with 18 bases between. The CDR3 DNA follows: TGTGCCAGCCGGAAGGGGTATGAGGTGAACTATGGCTACACCTTC. Protein product: CASRKGYEVNYGYTF.

V is TRBV7-2 and J is TRBJ2-3; possible D gene TRBD2, 5 bases. This CDR3 is built from 14 residues. The germline V and J ends were trimmed by 1 base and 9 bases, with 14 bases remaining between them. Germline V lookup: CDR1 SGHTA, CDR2 FQGNSA. The CDR3 protein is CASSLGPSSGTQYF. Here the CDR3 DNA reads TGTGCCAGCAGCTTAGGGCCTAGCTCTGGCACGCAGTATTTT.

The J gene is TRBJ1-4, the V gene TRBV5-6; unclear D gene. Trimming removed 4 bases from V and 4 bases from J, with 14 bases in between. The CDR3 is 15 residues long. Germline-derived CDR1 and CDR2 are SGHDT and YYEEEE. In DNA, the CDR3 is TGTGCCAGCAGCGTGGAGAGACGGATTAATGAAAAACTGTTTTTT. The encoded protein is CASSVERRINEKLFF.

The chain uses TRBV25-1 and TRBJ2-7; 7 bases agree with TRBD2. This CDR3 has 13 amino acids. Unmatched junction bases numbered 4, after V lost 5 bases and J lost 3 bases. CDR1 and CDR2 (germline): MGHDK, SYGVNS. DNA of the CDR3: TGTGCCAGCAGTTTCGGCGGGGGCTACGAGCAGTACTTC. Residues: CASSFGGGYEQYF.

Regarding this clone: One end of the junction does not line up with germline, which may come from a read error. The chain recombines TRBV7-7 with TRBJ2-1; TRBD1 aligns across 11 bases. Germline V gene lookup returns CDR1 SSHAT and CDR2 FNYEAQ (reference sequence). This CDR3 contains 15 residues. The CDR3 sequence is CASSSGQGVMNEQFF. The CDR3 DNA sequence: TGTGCTAGCAGCTCGGGACAGGGGGTAATGAATGAGCAGTTCTTC.

The chain recombines TRBV30 with TRBJ2-1, with D possibly being TRBD2 (5 bases). CDR1 and CDR2 from the germline V gene are GTSNPN and SVGIG (reference sequence). The CDR3 sequence is 15 residues long. V lost 1 base and J 4 bases, leaving 14 bases between the germline ends. The DNA of the CDR3 is TGTGCCTGGAGTGGCCCCGAGGGCAATTACAATGAGCAGTTCTTC. Its protein is CAWSGPEGNYNEQFF. The full variable domain, in which reference TRBV30 and TRBJ2-1 provide the parts outside the CDR3, is SQTIHQWPATLVQPVGSPLSLECTVEGTSNPNLYWYRQAAGRGLQLLFYSVGIGQISSEVPQNLSASRPQDRQFILSSKKLLLSDSGFYLCAWSGPEGNYNEQFFGPGTRLTVL.

The chain carries TRBV5-4 and TRBJ1-1; TRBD1 agrees at 7 bases. Germline V gene data show CDR1 as SGHNT and CDR2 as YYREEE (reference sequence). CDR3 length equals 16 residues. V dropped 4 bases and J dropped 0; count of bases not matched to a gene: 9. In DNA, the CDR3 is TGTGCCAGCAGCAAACCGGGACAGCAAATGAACACTGAAGCTTTCTTT. Protein: CASSKPGQQMNTEAFF.

The chain carries TRBV27 and TRBJ1-1; D gene unclear. Trimming removed 5 bases from V and 0 bases from J, with 10 bases in between. This CDR3 has 14 residues. Germline V gene sequence: CDR1 MNHEY, CDR2 SMNVEV (reference sequence). The CDR3 nucleotides are TGTGCCAGCAGTCGGAGGACTGTGAACACTGAAGCTTTCTTT. Protein product: CASSRRTVNTEAFF.

The genes are TRBV5-6 and TRBJ2-5; D unclear. Per germline, CDR1 SGHDT and CDR2 YYEEEE. The CDR3 runs to 11 residues. The V end lost 4 bases, the J end lost 5 bases, and 6 bases lay between the germline ends. Here the CDR3 DNA reads TGTGCCAGCAGCCTTAGTGAGACCCAGTACTTC. This codes for CASSLSETQYF.

The rearrangement joins TRBV30 to TRBJ1-2; D call uncertain. The CDR3 length is 13 residues. Trimming removed 8 bases from V and 6 bases from J, with 19 bases in between. Germline lookup yields CDR1 GTSNPN and CDR2 SVGIG (reference sequence). The CDR3 DNA reads TGTGCCGGAAGGGTTTGGGATCGGAATGGCTACACCTTC. Its protein product is CAGRVWDRNGYTF.

The gene calls are TRBV5-6 and TRBJ2-2; no clear D. V was pared by 0 bases and J by 2 bases, with 8 bases between. Per the germline V gene, CDR1 is SGHDT and CDR2 is YYEEEE. The CDR3 is 15 amino acids. The CDR3 loop reads CASSLGRANTGELFF. CDR3 nucleotide sequence: TGTGCCAGCAGCTTGGGTCGGGCTAACACCGGGGAGCTGTTTTTT. Combining the CDR3 with reference TRBV5-6 and TRBJ2-2 gives the whole variable domain DAGVTQSPTHLIKTRGQQVTLRCSPKSGHDTVSWYQQALGQGPQFIFQYYEEEERQRGNFPDRFSGHQFPNYSSELNVNALLLGDSALYLCASSLGRANTGELFFGEGSRLTVL.

The chain links TRBV5-1 to TRBJ1-5; D gene uncertain. There are 15 residues in the CDR3. Per the germline V gene, CDR1 is SGHRS and CDR2 is YFSETQ. V was cut by 0 bases and J by 6 bases, with 13 bases left in between. CDR3: CASSLESGNGQPQHF. The CDR3 bases are TGCGCCAGCAGCTTGGAAAGTGGGAACGGTCAGCCCCAGCATTTT.

The DNA for the CDR3 is TGTGCCAGCAGCACTCCCTATACAGGGATCGGAAACACCATATATTTT. Translation: CASSTPYTGIGNTIYF. The chain is built from TRBV7-9 and TRBJ1-3; D is perhaps TRBD1 (6 bases). Germline V gene sequence: CDR1 SEHNR, CDR2 FQNEAQ (reference sequence). Trimming took 5 bases from V and 4 from J, leaving 18 bases between them. The CDR3 has 16 residues.

The chain uses TRBV7-9 and TRBJ1-2; weak D call: TRBD1 (5 bases). The CDR3 runs to 15 residues. V shed 5 bases and J shed 7 bases, with 20 bases lying between them. CDR1 and CDR2 (germline): SEHNR, FQNEAQ (reference sequence). The CDR3 region is CASSPSSGTRGGYTF. In DNA form, the CDR3 reads TGTGCCAGCAGCCCCTCCTCCGGGACGCGGGGTGGCTACACCTTC.

CDR3 protein: CASSHPTGGWYGYTF. For the CDR3, the DNA is TGCGCCAGCAGCCACCCGACAGGGGGTTGGTATGGCTACACCTTC. The chain combines TRBV4-1 with TRBJ1-2; 9 bases agree with TRBD1. V trimming: 3 bases; J trimming: 5 bases; junction bases outside the gene matches: 7. Germline V gives CDR1 MGHRA, CDR2 YSYEKL. This CDR3 is built from 15 residues.